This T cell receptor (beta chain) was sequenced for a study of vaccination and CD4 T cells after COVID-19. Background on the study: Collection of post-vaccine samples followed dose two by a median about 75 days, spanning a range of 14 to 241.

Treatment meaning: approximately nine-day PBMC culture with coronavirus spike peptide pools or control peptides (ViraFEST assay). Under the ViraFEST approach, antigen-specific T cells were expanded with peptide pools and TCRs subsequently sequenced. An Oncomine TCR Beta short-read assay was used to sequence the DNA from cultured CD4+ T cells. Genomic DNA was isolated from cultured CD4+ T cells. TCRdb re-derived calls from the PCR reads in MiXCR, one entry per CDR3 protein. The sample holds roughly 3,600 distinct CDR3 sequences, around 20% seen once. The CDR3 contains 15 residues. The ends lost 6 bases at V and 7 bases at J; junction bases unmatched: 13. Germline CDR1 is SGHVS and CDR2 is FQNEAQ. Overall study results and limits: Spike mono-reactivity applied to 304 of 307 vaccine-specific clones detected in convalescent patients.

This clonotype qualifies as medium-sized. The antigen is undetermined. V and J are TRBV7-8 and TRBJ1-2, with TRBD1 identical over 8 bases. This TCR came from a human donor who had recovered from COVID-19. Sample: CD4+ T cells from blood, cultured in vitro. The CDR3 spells CASRSRSGGAGGYTF. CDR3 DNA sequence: TGTGCCAGCAGATCACGTTCAGGGGGCGCAGGTGGCTACACCTTC.